The clone carrying this TCR beta chain has at least ten counts. This entry belongs to a study of response to subunit inactivated influenza vaccine. Each CDR3 protein gets one entry after TCRdb re-called the RT-PCR reads with MiXCR. The sample includes some 570,000 distinct CDR3 sequences, approximately 11% seen only once; the top ten take around 10%. Trimming removed 3 bases at V and 0 bases at J, with 5 bases between. CDR3 length: 13 amino acids. These same data were also listed under a study on T cells expressing NK-cell markers. From that paper: Making the TCR beta cDNA relied on 5'RACE template switching with UMIs. Whether expanded NKG2C+ T cell clones recognized HCMV stayed uncertain.

This material consisted of PBMCs from blood, taken on the day of vaccination. The chain couples TRBV12-3 or TRBV12-4 to TRBJ2-5; no clear D. The TCR was taken from a man aged 45 to 65 who received an inactivated influenza vaccine. CDR3 amino acids: CASSLGYQETQYF. The CDR3 DNA follows: TGTGCCAGCAGTTTGGGATACCAAGAGACCCAGTACTTC.